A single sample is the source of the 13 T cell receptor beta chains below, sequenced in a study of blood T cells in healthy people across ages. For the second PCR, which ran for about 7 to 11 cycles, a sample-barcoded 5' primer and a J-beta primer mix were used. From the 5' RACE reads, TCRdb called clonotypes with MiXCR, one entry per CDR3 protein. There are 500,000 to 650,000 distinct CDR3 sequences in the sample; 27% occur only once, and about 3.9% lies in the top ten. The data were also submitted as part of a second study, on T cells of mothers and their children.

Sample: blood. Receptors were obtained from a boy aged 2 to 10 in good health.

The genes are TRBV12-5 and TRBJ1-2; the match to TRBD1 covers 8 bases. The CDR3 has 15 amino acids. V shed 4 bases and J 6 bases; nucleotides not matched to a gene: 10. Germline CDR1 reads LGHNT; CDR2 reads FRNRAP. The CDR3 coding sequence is TGTGCTAGTGGTTCGCCGGCGGGACAGGATGATGGCTACACCTTC. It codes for CASGSPAGQDDGYTF.

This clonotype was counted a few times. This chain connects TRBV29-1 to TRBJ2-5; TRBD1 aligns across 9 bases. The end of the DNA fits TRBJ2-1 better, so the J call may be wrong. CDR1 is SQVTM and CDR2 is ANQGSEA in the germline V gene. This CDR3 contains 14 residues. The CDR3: CSVEDFGQGQEQFF. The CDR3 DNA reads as TGCAGCGTTGAAGATTTCGGACAGGGGCAGGAGCAGTTCTTC.

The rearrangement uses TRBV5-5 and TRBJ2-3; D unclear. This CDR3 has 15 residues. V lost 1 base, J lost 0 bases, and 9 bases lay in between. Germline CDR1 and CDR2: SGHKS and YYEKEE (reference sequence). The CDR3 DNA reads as TGTGCCAGCAGCTTGAATGGCAGGAGCACAGATACGCAGTATTTT. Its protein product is CASSLNGRSTDTQYF.

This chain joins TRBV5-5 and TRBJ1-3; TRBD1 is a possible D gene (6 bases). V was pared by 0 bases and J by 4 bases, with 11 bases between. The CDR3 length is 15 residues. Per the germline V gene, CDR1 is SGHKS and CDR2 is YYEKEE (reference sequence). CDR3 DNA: TGTGCCAGCAGCTTGGTGGCAGGGGAAGGAAACACCATATATTTT. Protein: CASSLVAGEGNTIYF.

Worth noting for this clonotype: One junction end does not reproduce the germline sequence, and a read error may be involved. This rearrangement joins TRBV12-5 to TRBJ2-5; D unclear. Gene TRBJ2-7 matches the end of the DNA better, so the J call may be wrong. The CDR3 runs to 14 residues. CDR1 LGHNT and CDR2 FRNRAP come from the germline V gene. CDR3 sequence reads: CASAPDGFSYEQYF. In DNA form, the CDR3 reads TGCGCTAGTGCCCCAGACGGATTTTCCTACGAGCAGTACTTC.

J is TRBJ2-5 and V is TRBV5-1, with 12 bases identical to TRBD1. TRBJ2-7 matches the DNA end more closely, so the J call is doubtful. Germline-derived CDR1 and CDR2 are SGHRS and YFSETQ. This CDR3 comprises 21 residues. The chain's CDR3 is CASSGPPPPGQGAPGSYEQYF. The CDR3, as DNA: TGCGCCAGCAGCGGTCCGCCACCTCCGGGACAGGGGGCGCCGGGTAGCTACGAGCAGTACTTC.

CDR3 DNA: TGTGCCAGCAGCGCGACAGGGGTGAGGGTAACTGAAGCTTTCTTT. It translates to CASSATGVRVTEAFF. The V call is TRBV27, the J call TRBJ1-1, with 8 positions matching TRBD1. V lost 6 bases and J lost 5; bases outside the gene matches: 11. Germline V gene data show CDR1 as MNHEY and CDR2 as SMNVEV (reference sequence). There are 15 residues in the CDR3.

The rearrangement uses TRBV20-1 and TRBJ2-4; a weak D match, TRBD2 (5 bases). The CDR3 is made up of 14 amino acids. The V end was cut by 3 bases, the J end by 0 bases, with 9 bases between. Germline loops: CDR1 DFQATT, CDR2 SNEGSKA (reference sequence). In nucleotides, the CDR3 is TGCAGTGCTAGGGACTGGACAGCCAAAAACATTCAGTACTTC. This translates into CSARDWTAKNIQYF.

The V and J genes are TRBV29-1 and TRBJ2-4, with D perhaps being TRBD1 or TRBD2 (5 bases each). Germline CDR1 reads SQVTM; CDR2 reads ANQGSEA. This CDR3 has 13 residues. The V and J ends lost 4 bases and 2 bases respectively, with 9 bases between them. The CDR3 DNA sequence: TGCAGCGTTGTTTGGGGGTCCAAAAACATTCAGTACTTC. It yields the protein CSVVWGSKNIQYF.

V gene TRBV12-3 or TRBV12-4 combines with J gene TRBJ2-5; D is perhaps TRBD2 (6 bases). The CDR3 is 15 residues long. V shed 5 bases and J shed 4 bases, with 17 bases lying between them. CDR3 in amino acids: CASSDYGSAGETQYF. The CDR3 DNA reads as TGTGCCAGCAGTGACTACGGGAGTGCGGGAGAGACCCAGTACTTC.

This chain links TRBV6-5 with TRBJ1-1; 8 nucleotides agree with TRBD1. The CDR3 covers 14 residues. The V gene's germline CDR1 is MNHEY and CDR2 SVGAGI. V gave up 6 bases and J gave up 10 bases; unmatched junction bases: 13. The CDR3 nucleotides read TGTGCCAGCAGATTCGGACAGGGCGAGAGGCCAGCTTTCTTT. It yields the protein CASRFGQGERPAFF.

CDR3 amino acids: CASSHGLAGVSEQFF. The CDR3 coding sequence is TGTGCCAGCAGCCACGGACTAGCGGGAGTCAGTGAGCAGTTCTTC. The V call is TRBV14, the J call TRBJ2-1, with 13 bases that match TRBD2. Losses at the gene ends were 3 bases for V and 9 bases for J; bases not matched to a gene: 5. The CDR3 loop spans 15 amino acids. CDR1 is SGHDN and CDR2 is FVKESK in the germline V gene.

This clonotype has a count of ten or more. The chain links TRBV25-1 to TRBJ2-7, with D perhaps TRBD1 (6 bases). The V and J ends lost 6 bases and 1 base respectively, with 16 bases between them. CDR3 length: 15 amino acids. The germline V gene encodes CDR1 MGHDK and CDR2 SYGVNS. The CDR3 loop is CASSFRDNLSYEQYF. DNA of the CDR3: TGTGCCAGCAGCTTCCGGGACAACTTATCCTACGAGCAGTACTTC.